Sequencing of this T cell receptor (beta chain) was carried out in a study of blood T cell repertoires in COVID-19. At the level of the study: COVID-19 samples, acute and convalescent, were from the United States, Italy and Spain. The analysed material was cDNA or gDNA that came from T cells, B-cell-depleted T cells, or PBMCs.

Data came from immunoSEQ multiplex PCR; TCRdb stores just in-frame clones and leaves some out. The repertoire holds about 480,000 clones, about 88% seen once, with 0.8% to 0.9% in the top ten. This clone was observed a few times. Distinct nucleotide sequences in the sample also encode this CDR3. CDR3 length: 14 amino acids. After removal of 4 bases from V and 7 bases from J, the junction contained 7 bases not matched to a gene. CDR1 SGHNT and CDR2 YENEEA come from the germline V gene. Material: peripheral blood. The sequence was collected from a man aged 18 to 29 with COVID-19, enrolled during active disease. V is TRBV11-3 and J is TRBJ2-7; 10 bases map to TRBD1. CDR3 DNA sequence: TGTGCCAGCAGCTCGAGACAGGGGGCGCGGGAGCAGTACTTC. Amino acids: CASSSRQGAREQYF.